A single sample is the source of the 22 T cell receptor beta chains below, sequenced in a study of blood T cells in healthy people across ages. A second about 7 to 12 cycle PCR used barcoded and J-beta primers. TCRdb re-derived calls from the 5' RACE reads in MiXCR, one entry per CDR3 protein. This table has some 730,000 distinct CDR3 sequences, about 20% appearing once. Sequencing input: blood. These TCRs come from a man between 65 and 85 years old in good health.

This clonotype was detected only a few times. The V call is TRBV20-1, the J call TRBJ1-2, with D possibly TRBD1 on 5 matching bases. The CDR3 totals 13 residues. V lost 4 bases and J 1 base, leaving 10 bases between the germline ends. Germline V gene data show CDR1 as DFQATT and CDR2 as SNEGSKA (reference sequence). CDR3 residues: CSATQGNNYGYTF. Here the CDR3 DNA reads TGCAGTGCTACCCAGGGAAATAACTATGGCTACACCTTC.

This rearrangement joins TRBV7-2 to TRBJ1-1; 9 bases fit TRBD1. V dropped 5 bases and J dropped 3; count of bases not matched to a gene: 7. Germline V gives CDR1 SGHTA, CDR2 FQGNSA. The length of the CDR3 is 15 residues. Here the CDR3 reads CASSPRGQGHTEAFF. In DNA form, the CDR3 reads TGTGCCAGCAGCCCTAGGGGACAGGGACACACTGAAGCTTTCTTT.

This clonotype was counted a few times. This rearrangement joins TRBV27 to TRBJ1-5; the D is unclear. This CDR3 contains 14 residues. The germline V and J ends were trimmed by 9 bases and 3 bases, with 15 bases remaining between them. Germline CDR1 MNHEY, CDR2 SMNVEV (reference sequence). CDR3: CASGSTSFNQPQHF. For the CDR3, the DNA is TGTGCCAGTGGGAGTACATCCTTCAATCAGCCCCAGCATTTT.

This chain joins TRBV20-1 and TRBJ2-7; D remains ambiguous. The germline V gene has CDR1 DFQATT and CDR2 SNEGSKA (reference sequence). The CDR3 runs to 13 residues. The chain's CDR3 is CSAGPPGSDEQYF. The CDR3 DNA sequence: TGCAGCGCTGGGCCGCCAGGTTCGGACGAGCAGTACTTC.

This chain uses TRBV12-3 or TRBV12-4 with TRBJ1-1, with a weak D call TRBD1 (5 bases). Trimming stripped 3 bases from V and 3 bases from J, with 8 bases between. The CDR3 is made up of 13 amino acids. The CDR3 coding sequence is TGTGCCAGCAGTTTGCGGGGGTACACTGAAGCTTTCTTT. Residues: CASSLRGYTEAFF.

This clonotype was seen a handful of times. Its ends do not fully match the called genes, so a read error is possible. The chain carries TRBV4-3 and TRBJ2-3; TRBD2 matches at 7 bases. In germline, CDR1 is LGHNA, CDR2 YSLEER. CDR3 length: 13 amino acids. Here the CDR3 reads CASSQGTRDTRYF. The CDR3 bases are TGCGCCAGCAGCCAAGGGACTAGAGATACGCGGTATTTT.

Here the CDR3 DNA reads TGTGCCAGCAGCTTTTCATCTTCCGGGTCAGGTCGGACTGAAGCTTTCTTT. This sequence encodes CASSFSSSGSGRTEAFF. The chain has TRBV7-6 and TRBJ1-1; no firm D call. V was cut by 3 bases and J by 5 bases, with 22 bases left in between. CDR3 length: 17 residues. The germline gives CDR1 SGHVS, CDR2 FNYEAQ.

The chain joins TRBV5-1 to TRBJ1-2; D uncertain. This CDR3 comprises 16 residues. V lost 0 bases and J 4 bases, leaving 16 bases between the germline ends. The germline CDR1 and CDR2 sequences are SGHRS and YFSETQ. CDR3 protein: CASSLGESLGSYGYTF. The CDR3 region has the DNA TGCGCCAGCAGCTTGGGAGAGTCTCTAGGGAGCTATGGCTACACCTTC.

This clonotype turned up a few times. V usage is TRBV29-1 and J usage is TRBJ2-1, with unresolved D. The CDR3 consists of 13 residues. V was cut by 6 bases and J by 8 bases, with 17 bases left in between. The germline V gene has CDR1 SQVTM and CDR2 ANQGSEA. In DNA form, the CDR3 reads TGCAGCGTATTGGCAGGTCTTCATCATGAGCAGTTCTTC. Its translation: CSVLAGLHHEQFF.

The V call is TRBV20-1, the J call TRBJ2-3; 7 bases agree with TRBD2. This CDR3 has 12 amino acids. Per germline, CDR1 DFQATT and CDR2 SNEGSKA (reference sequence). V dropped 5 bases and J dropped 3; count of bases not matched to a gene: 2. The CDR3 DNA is TGCAGTGCTGTGGGGGGGACAGATACGCAGTATTTT. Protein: CSAVGGTDTQYF.

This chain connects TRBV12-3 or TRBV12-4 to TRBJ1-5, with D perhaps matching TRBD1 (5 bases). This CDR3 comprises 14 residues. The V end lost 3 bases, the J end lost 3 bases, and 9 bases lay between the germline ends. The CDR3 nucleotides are TGTGCCAGCAGTTTGACAGTGAACAATCAGCCCCAGCATTTT. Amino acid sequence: CASSLTVNNQPQHF.

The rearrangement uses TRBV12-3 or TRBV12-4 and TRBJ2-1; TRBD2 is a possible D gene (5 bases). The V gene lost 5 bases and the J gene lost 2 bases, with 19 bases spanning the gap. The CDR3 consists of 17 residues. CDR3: CASSLGSVGLTYNEQFF. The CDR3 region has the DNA TGTGCCAGCAGTCTTGGGAGCGTGGGCCTGACCTACAATGAGCAGTTCTTC.

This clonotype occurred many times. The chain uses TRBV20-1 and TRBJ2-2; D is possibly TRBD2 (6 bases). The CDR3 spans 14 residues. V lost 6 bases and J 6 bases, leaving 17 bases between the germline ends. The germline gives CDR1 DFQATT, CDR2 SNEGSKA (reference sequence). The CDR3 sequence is CSATRLVNAGELFF. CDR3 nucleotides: TGCAGTGCCACAAGACTAGTTAATGCCGGGGAGCTGTTTTTT.

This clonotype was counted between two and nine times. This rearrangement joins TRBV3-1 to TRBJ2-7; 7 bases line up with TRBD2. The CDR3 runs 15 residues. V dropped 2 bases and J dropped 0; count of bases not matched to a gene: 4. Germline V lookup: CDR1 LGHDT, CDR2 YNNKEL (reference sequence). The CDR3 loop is CASSQFGGNSYEQYF. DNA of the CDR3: TGTGCCAGCAGCCAATTCGGGGGGAACTCCTACGAGCAGTACTTC.

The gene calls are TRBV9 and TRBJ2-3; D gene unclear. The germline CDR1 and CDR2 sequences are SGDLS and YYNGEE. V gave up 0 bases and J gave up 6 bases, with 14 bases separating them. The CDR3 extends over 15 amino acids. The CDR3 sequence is CASSVGHSRGDTQYF. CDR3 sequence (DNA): TGTGCCAGCAGCGTAGGTCACAGCCGTGGGGATACGCAGTATTTT.

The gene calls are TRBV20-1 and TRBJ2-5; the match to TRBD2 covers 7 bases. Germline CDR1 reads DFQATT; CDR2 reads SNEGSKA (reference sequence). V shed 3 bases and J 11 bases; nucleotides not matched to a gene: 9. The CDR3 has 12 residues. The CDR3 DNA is TGCAGTGCTAGGTCGGACGCGCGGGAGCAGTACTTC. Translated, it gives CSARSDAREQYF.

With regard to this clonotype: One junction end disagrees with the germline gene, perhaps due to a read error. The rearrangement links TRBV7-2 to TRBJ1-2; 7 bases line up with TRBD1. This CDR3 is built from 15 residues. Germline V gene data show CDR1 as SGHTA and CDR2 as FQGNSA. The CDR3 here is CASSFAEGARYGYTF. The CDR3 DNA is TGTGCCAGTAGCTTTGCGGAGGGGGCGCGCTATGGCTACACCTTC.

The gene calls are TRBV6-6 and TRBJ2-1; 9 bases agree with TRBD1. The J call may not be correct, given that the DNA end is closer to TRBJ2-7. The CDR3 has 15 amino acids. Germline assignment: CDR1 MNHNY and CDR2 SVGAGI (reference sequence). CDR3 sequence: CASSYISGQGREQYF. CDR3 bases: TGTGCCAGCAGTTACATATCGGGACAGGGACGCGAGCAGTACTTC.

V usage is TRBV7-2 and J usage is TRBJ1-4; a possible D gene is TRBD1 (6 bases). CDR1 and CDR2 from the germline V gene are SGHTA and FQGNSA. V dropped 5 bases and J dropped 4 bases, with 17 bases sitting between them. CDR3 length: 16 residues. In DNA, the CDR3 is TGTGCCAGCAGCCCGACAACAGGGAATTATAATGAAAAACTGTTTTTT. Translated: CASSPTTGNYNEKLFF.

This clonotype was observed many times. The CDR3 protein is CASSQAGQNYGYTF. As DNA, the CDR3 is TGTGCCAGCAGCCAAGCCGGACAAAACTATGGCTACACCTTC. V gene TRBV4-2 combines with J gene TRBJ1-2; D is perhaps TRBD1 (5 bases). The germline V gene encodes CDR1 LGHNA and CDR2 YNFKEQ. This CDR3 contains 14 residues. The germline V and J ends were trimmed by 1 base and 2 bases, with 8 bases remaining between them.

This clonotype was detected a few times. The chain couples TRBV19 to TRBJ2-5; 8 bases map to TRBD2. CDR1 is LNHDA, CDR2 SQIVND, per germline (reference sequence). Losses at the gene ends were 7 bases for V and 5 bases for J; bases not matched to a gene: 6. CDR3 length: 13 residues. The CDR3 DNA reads TGTGCCAGTAACCTCCAGCGGGGGGAGACCCAGTACTTC. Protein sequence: CASNLQRGETQYF. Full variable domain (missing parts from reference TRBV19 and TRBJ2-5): DGGITQSPKYLFRKEGQNVTLSCEQNLNHDAMYWYRQDPGQGLRLIYYSQIVNDFQKGDIAEGYSVSREKKESFPLTVTSAQKNPTAFYLCASNLQRGETQYFGPGTRLLVL.

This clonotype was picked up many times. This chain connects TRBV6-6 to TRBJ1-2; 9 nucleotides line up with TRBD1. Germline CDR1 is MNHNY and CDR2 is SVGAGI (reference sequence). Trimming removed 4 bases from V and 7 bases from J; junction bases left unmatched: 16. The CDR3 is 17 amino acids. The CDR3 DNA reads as TGTGCCAGCAGTTGGGGACGCGTTGGGACAGGGTTAGGTGGCTACACCTTC. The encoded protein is CASSWGRVGTGLGGYTF.